This entry lists 7 T cell receptor beta chains sequenced from one sample in a study of blood T cell repertoires in COVID-19. Only in-frame clones appear in the TCRdb table, and some are missing; sequencing was by immunoSEQ multiplex PCR. The sample has more than 130,000 clones; 70% to 85% are singletons. Sequencing input: peripheral blood. All receptors come from a woman of 80 years or more in a cohort sampled during active or convalescent COVID-19.

The rearrangement links TRBV4-2 to TRBJ2-3, with TRBD2 matching 8 bases. The germline CDR1 and CDR2 sequences are LGHNA and YNFKEQ. Losses at the gene ends were 5 bases for V and 2 bases for J; bases not matched to a gene: 9. CDR3 length: 16 residues. The CDR3 loop reads CASSVSSGGTTDTQYF. CDR3 in DNA: TGTGCCAGCAGCGTCAGCAGCGGGGGCACCACAGATACGCAGTATTTT.

This sequence joins TRBV19 and TRBJ2-1, with 7 bases aligning to TRBD1. The CDR3 loop spans 15 amino acids. Germline loops: CDR1 LNHDA, CDR2 SQIVND (reference sequence). The junction had 8 bases not matched to a gene; V was cut back by 4 bases and J by 5 bases. CDR3 in amino acids: CASSTGRGFHNEQFF. In nucleotides, the CDR3 is TGTGCCAGTAGTACCGGCAGGGGGTTTCACAATGAGCAGTTCTTC.

This chain uses TRBV3-1 (or the pseudogene TRBV3-2) with TRBJ2-1, with TRBD2 matching over 9 bases. The germline gives CDR1 LGHDT, CDR2 YNNKEL (reference sequence). This CDR3 has 15 residues. Trimming removed 4 bases from V and 2 bases from J; junction bases left unmatched: 3. The CDR3 spells CASSPGLATYNEQFF. CDR3 DNA: TGTGCCAGCAGCCCAGGACTAGCGACCTACAATGAGCAGTTCTTC.

For the CDR3, the DNA is TGTGCCAGCAGAACGATAAGGGAGACTGAAGCTTTCTTT. Protein product: CASRTIRETEAFF. The chain carries TRBV5-5 and TRBJ1-1; D is uncertain. From germline, CDR1 is SGHKS and CDR2 YYEKEE (reference sequence). The CDR3 sequence is 13 residues long. The V end lost 5 bases, the J end lost 5 bases, and 13 bases lay between the germline ends.

The chain couples TRBV28 to TRBJ1-5; 9 bases map to TRBD1. Trimming removed 4 bases from V and 9 bases from J; junction bases left unmatched: 7. This CDR3 has 14 residues. Per the germline V gene, CDR1 is MDHEN and CDR2 is SYDVKM. The CDR3 loop is CASSWGQGEGPQHF. The CDR3 DNA reads TGTGCCAGCAGTTGGGGACAGGGCGAAGGGCCCCAGCATTTT.

The rearrangement joins TRBV11-2 to TRBJ1-1; D unresolved. CDR3 length: 13 residues. CDR1 and CDR2 from the germline V gene are SGHAT and FQNNGV. Deletions cut 5 bases from V and 5 bases from J, with 12 bases between. The CDR3 reads CASSQHRVTEAFF. CDR3 DNA sequence: TGTGCCAGCAGCCAACATCGGGTTACTGAAGCTTTCTTT.

The J gene is TRBJ2-5, the V gene TRBV11-3; 8 bases are a match to TRBD1. This CDR3 is 15 amino acids long. Germline loops: CDR1 SGHNT, CDR2 YENEEA. J gave up 7 bases and V 6 bases, and 13 bases lay outside the gene matches. The DNA for the CDR3 is TGTGCCAGCAGTTTAAAATCAGGGGGCATTATGACCCAGTACTTC. Translation: CASSLKSGGIMTQYF. The whole variable domain, remainder taken from reference TRBV11-3 and TRBJ2-5, is EAGVVQSPRYKIIEKKQPVAFWCNPISGHNTLYWYLQNLGQGPELLIRYENEEAVDDSQLPKDRFSAERLKGVDSTLKIQPAELGDSAVYLCASSLKSGGIMTQYFGPGTRLLVL.